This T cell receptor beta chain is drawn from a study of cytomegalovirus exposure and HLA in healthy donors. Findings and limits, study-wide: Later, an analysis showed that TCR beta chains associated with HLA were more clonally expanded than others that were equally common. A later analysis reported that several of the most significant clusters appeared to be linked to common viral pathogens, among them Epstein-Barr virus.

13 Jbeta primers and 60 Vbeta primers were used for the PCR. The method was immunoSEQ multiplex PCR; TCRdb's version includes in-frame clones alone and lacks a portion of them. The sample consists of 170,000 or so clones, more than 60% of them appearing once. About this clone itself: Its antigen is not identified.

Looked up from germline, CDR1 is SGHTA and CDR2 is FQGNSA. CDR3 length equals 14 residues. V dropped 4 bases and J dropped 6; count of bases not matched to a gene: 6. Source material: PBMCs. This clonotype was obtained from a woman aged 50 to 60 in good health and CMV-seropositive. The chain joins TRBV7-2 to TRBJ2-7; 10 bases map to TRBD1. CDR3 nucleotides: TGTGCCAGCAGCTCCGGGACAGGGGAGCTCGAGCAGTACTTC. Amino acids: CASSSGTGELEQYF. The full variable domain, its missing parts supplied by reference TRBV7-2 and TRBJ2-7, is GAGVSQSPSNKVTEKGKDVELRCDPISGHTALYWYRQSLGQGLEFLIYFQGNSAPDKSGLPSDRFSAERTGGSVSTLTIQRTQQEDSAVYLCASSSGTGELEQYFGPGTRLTVT.